This T cell receptor (beta chain) was found in a study of cytomegalovirus exposure and HLA in healthy donors (TCRdb year 2017). In the study overall: A later analysis indicated that the 90 to 150 validation repertoires were generated on the platform also employed for the roughly 650 repertoires of the first cohort. A separate validation cohort of about 110 different subjects was used in addition to the roughly 670-subject first cohort. The study was designed to test whether signatures of past pathogen exposure could be identified by cataloging public T cell receptors. The study combined high-throughput TCR immunosequencing, statistical association of individual TCRs with disease status, and machine learning to predict cytomegalovirus infection status.

The donors belonged to the validation cohort of approximately 130 subjects, which was separate from the approximately 610-subject first cohort. The library came from the immunoSEQ multiplex PCR assay. As for the original processing: To diagnose cytomegalovirus status from the catalog of TCR beta chain sequences, a statistical classification framework was built. Not all clones reach the TCRdb copy of this immuneACCESS table, which keeps in-frame sequences only. Checked studies attribute under half of the gap to unresolved V genes and leave the rest unexplained. V and J calls and clone size follow that table, whereas D and trimming were derived from the DNA. The sample table records hundreds of thousands of clones; about 87% of these occur just once. In total, the top ten clones hold around 2.6% of the sample. The study at large found these results: In a later analysis, TCRs clustered in the first cohort were found to also tend to co-occur in the 120 or so validation repertoires, with about 93% of cluster scores above 0. In vitro tests confirmed that a few of the cytomegalovirus-associated TCR beta chains recognize cytomegalovirus antigens. A total of 150 to 200 TCR beta chains were listed by the study as associated with cytomegalovirus. Across donors, most TCR sequences were observed very rarely, whereas some public TCRs were present in many individuals. The classifier was reported to diagnose cytomegalovirus status with high specificity and sensitivity in both the original cohort and the validation cohort. The validation cohort had no HLA typing available for a later analysis, so co-occurrence within that cohort was assessed over all 130 or so repertoires. The authors suggested that the approach could potentially be generalized to other disease states and immunological phenotypes.

The CDR3 runs 14 amino acids, cysteine and phenylalanine included. The CDR3 DNA has 42 bases and is translated from base 1. From the germline V gene (reference sequence), CDR1 is GTSNPN and CDR2 is SVGIG. Between the V and J ends, shortened by 2 bases and 0 bases respectively, the junction contains 11 bases. About this clone itself: It lacks a known antigen. Base qualities are not provided; no much larger clone lies one nucleotide away.

The chain employs TRBV30 and TRBJ2-7; TRBD2 might be the D gene, on 6 matching bases. Sequencing was done on a sample of PBMCs. This TCR derives from a young man in good health and CMV-seronegative. At the DNA level, the sequence is TGTGCCTGGAGTCCGGGGGACGGCTCCTACGAGCAGTACTTC. Its translation is CAWSPGDGSYEQYF.